One sample yielded the 7 T cell receptor beta chains listed below, sequenced in a study of T cell responses to AZD1222 COVID-19 vaccine. The method was immunoSEQ multiplex PCR; TCRdb's version includes in-frame clones alone and lacks a portion of them. The table lists some 150,000 clones, approximately 90% of them singletons. The sample in question was peripheral blood, obtained on day 0 of AZD1222 vaccination. These receptors were obtained from an adult in good health.

A single count supports this clone. The chain combines TRBV30 with TRBJ1-1; D not certain. The CDR3 is made up of 12 amino acids. Germline V gene data show CDR1 as GTSNPN and CDR2 as SVGIG (reference sequence). The ends were cut back, 5 bases at V and 0 bases at J, with 7 bases in the middle. As DNA, the CDR3 is TGTGCCTGGGCTACACTGAACACTGAAGCTTTCTTT. It is translated as CAWATLNTEAFF.

Only a few counts were recorded for this clone. The chain links TRBV11-2 to TRBJ1-1; the D is unclear. Trimming removed 3 bases from V and 0 bases from J, with 8 bases in between. The CDR3 runs 14 residues. The germline V gene has CDR1 SGHAT and CDR2 FQNNGV. Here the CDR3 DNA reads TGTGCCAGCAGCTTTGGGTTTATGAACACTGAAGCTTTCTTT. It translates to CASSFGFMNTEAFF.

This sequence joins TRBV9 and TRBJ2-4; 7 nucleotides agree with TRBD1. Trimming removed 10 bases from V and 7 bases from J; junction bases left unmatched: 2. Germline V gives CDR1 SGDLS, CDR2 YYNGEE. This CDR3 comprises 10 residues. The CDR3: CAPRGNIQYF. CDR3 bases: TGTGCCCCCAGGGGGAACATTCAGTACTTC.

The CDR3: CASSLYYQPQHF. The CDR3 nucleotides read TGTGCCAGCAGCTTATACTATCAGCCCCAGCATTTT. J is TRBJ1-5 and V is TRBV7-2, with D unresolved. V lost 2 bases, J lost 5 bases, and 4 bases lay in between. Germline CDR1 is SGHTA and CDR2 is FQGNSA. The CDR3 has 12 amino acids.

The chain combines TRBV27 with TRBJ2-1, with 10 bases lining up with TRBD2. Germline-derived CDR1 and CDR2 are MNHEY and SMNVEV (reference sequence). The V segment lost 4 bases and the J segment 6 bases; nucleotides outside the gene matches: 3. This CDR3 is built from 14 residues. The CDR3 here is CASSSSGSVNEQFF. In DNA, the CDR3 is TGTGCCAGCAGTTCTAGCGGGAGTGTCAATGAGCAGTTCTTC.

The chain carries TRBV19 and TRBJ2-1; 9 bases match TRBD2. The CDR3 extends over 13 amino acids. Trimming removed 6 bases from V and 7 bases from J; junction bases left unmatched: 4. From germline, CDR1 is LNHDA and CDR2 SQIVND (reference sequence). CDR3: CASRVLAGNEQFF. CDR3 DNA sequence: TGTGCCAGTAGGGTGCTAGCGGGGAATGAGCAGTTCTTC.

V gene TRBV7-2 combines with J gene TRBJ2-2; 9 positions agree with TRBD1. The CDR3 consists of 16 residues. Unmatched junction bases numbered 0, after V lost 1 base and J lost 0 bases. Germline V lookup: CDR1 SGHTA, CDR2 FQGNSA. CDR3 protein: CASSLGQGANTGELFF. The CDR3 nucleotides read TGTGCCAGCAGCTTAGGACAGGGGGCGAACACCGGGGAGCTGTTTTTT.